This TCR beta chain was captured by sequencing in a study of OX40 agonist ivuxolimab in advanced cancers. Study context: Ivuxolimab, which is an agonistic anti-OX40 (CD134) antibody, was administered to the patients. Eligibility rules accepted prior anti-PD-1, anti-PD-L1 or anti-CTLA-4 therapy, and 30% to 40% had some.

About this clone: Its antigen is currently unknown.

The germline V and J ends were trimmed by 4 bases and 7 bases, with 5 bases remaining between them. Per the germline V gene, CDR1 is MGHDK and CDR2 is SYGVNS. The CDR3 covers 11 residues. Findings of the study overall: The work left the antigen specificity of expanded peripheral T cells undetermined.

Produced via immunoSEQ multiplex PCR; TCRdb's table is partial and in-frame only. The table has about 95,000 clones, 89% seen once. The chain couples TRBV25-1 to TRBJ2-1; D unresolved. This receptor was taken from an adult with an advanced solid tumor such as melanoma, head and neck, liver or kidney cancer. The sequencing here drew on CD4+ or CD8+ T cells sorted from blood, taken in a trial of the OX40 agonist ivuxolimab. This CDR3 is CASSVRNEQFF. CDR3 coding DNA: TGTGCCAGCAGTGTGCGAAATGAGCAGTTCTTC.